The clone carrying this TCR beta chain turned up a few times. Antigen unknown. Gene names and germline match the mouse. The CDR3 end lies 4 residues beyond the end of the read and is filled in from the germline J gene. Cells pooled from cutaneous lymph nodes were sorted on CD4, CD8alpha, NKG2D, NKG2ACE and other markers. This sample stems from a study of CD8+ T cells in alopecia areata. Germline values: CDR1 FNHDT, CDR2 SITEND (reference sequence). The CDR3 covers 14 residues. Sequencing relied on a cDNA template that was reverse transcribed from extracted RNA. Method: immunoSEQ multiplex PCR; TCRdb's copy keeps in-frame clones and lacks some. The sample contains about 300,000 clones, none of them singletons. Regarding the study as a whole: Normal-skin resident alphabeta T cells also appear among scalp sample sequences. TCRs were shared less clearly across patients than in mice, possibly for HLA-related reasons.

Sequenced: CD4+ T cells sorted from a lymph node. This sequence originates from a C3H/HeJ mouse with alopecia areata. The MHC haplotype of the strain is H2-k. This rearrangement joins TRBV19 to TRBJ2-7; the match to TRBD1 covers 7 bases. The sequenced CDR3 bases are TGTGCCAGCTCCCGGCCGACAGGGAGGGAT. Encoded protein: CASSRPTGRD. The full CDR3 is CASSRPTGRDEQYF.